This TCR beta chain derives from a study of TIL therapy for anti-PD-1-resistant metastatic lung cancer. At the level of the study: Progressing patients received lymphodepletion, expanded TIL infusion and IL-2. Most patients had lung adenocarcinoma; several tumors were EGFR-mutant, two ALK-rearranged; half smoked currently or formerly.

Study-wide findings and caveats: Infused TIL clonotypes partially replaced the baseline blood repertoire, then decayed over months. Treatment-naive, never-smoker and oncogene-addicted patients were overrepresented in this highly selected cohort.

In the case of this clone: Its antigen is as yet unknown.

Looked up from germline, CDR1 is LNHNV and CDR2 is YYDKDF (reference sequence). The CDR3 contains 15 residues. V shed 0 bases, J shed 5 bases, and the junction held 3 bases outside the gene matches. The immunoSEQ assay was v3. Some clones are missing from TCRdb's copy, which holds only in-frame ones; the method was immunoSEQ multiplex PCR. This table has about 60,000 clones, 55% to 70% appearing once. Time point given: pre-treatment sample, taken before nivolumab and TIL therapy. The input for sequencing was blood, taken at baseline. The sequence was obtained from a person aged 25 to 80 with non-small cell lung cancer. The chain uses TRBV15 and TRBJ1-5; 8 positions agree with TRBD1. Here the CDR3 reads CATSREDREHQPQHF. The CDR3 region has the DNA TGTGCCACCAGCAGAGAGGACAGGGAACATCAGCCCCAGCATTTT.